This TCR beta chain came from a study of OX40 agonist ivuxolimab in advanced cancers. Across the study: With ivuxolimab, an agonistic anti-OX40 (CD134) antibody, patients were treated.

General study findings and limits: Clonal expansion by week 6 occurred in CD4+ and CD8+ blood T cells (at 0.1 to 3.0 mg/kg). Among the lowest peripheral clonal expansion occurred in 0.1-3.0 mg/kg partial responders.

Method: immunoSEQ multiplex PCR; TCRdb's copy keeps in-frame clones and lacks some. The data hold 20,000 to 25,000 clones, with roughly 93% observed a single time. Details on this clone: Antigen specificity is unknown.

CDR1 is MDHEN, CDR2 SYDVKM, per germline. The CDR3 covers 18 residues. Trimming at V came to 3 bases and at J to 1 base, leaving 10 bases not matched to a gene. Patients had blood sampled at baseline and again on cycle 4 day 1 and cycle 7 day 1. The source was CD4+ or CD8+ T cells sorted from blood, collected in a trial of the OX40 agonist ivuxolimab. The source of this sequence is an adult with an advanced solid tumor such as melanoma, head and neck, liver or kidney cancer. The rearrangement joins TRBV28 to TRBJ1-1; the match to TRBD1 covers 11 bases. The CDR3 reads CASSFTGQGAIRNTEAFF. The CDR3 DNA reads as TGTGCCAGCAGTTTCACCGGACAGGGGGCTATTAGGAACACTGAAGCTTTCTTT.